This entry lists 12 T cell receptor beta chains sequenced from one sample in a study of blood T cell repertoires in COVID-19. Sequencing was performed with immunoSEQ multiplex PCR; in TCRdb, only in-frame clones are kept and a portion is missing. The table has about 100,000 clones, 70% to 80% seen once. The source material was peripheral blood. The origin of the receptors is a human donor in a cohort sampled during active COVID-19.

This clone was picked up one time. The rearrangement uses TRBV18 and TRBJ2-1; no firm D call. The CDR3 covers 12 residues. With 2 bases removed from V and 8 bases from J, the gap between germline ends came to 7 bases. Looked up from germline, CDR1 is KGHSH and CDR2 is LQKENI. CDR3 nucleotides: TGTGCCAGCTCACCAGGAGCCTATGAGCAGTTCTTC. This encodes CASSPGAYEQFF.

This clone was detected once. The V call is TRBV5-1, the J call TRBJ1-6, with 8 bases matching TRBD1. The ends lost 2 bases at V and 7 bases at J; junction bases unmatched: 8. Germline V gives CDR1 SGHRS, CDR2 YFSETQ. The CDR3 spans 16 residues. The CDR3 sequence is CASSFGQGAYNSPLHF. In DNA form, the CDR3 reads TGCGCCAGCAGCTTCGGGCAGGGGGCTTACAATTCACCCCTCCACTTT.

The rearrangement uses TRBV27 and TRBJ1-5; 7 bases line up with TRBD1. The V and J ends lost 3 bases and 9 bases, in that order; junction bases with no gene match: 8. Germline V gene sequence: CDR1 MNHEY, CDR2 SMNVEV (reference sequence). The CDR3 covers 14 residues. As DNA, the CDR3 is TGTGCCAGCAGTTTCAGCGGGGGGGACAGGCCCCAGCATTTT. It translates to CASSFSGGDRPQHF.

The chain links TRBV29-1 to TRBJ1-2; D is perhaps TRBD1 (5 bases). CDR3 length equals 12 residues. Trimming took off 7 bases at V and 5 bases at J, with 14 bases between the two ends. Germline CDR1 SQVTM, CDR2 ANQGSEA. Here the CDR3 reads CSASEQGYGYTF. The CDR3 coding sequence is TGCAGCGCCAGCGAGCAGGGTTATGGCTACACCTTC.

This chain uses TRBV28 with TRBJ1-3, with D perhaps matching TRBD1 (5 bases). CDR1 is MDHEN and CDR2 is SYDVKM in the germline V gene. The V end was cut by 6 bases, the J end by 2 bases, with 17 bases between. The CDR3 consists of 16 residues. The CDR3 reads CASSSAGGGAGNTIYF. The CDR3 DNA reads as TGTGCCAGCAGCTCGGCGGGTGGGGGGGCTGGAAACACCATATATTTT.

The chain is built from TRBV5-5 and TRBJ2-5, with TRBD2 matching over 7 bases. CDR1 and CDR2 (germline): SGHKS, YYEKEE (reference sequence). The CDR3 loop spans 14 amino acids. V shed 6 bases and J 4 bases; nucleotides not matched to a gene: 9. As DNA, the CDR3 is TGTGCCAGCACCCGAGGAGGGAGGGCAGAGACCCAGTACTTC. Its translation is CASTRGGRAETQYF.

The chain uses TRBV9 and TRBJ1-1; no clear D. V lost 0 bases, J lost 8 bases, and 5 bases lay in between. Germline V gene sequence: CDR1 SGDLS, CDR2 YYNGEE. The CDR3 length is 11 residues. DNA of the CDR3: TGTGCCAGCAGCGTAGGGCCAGAAGCTTTCTTT. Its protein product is CASSVGPEAFF.

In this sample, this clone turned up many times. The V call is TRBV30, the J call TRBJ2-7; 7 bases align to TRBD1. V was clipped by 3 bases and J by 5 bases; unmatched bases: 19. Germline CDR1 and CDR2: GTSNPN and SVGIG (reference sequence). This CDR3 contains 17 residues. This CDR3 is CAWSHTLDRSKGDEQYF. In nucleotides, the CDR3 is TGTGCCTGGAGCCACACCCTGGACAGGTCAAAGGGAGACGAGCAGTACTTC. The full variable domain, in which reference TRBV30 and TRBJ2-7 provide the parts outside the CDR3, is SQTIHQWPATLVQPVGSPLSLECTVEGTSNPNLYWYRQAAGRGLQLLFYSVGIGQISSEVPQNLSASRPQDRQFILSSKKLLLSDSGFYLCAWSHTLDRSKGDEQYFGPGTRLTVT.

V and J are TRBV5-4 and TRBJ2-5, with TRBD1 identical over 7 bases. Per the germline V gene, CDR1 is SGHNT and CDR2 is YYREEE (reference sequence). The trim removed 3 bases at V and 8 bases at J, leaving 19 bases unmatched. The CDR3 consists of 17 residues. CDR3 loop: CASSSKGTEAPKRTQYF. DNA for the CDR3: TGTGCCAGCAGCTCTAAGGGGACAGAAGCCCCCAAGAGAACCCAGTACTTC.

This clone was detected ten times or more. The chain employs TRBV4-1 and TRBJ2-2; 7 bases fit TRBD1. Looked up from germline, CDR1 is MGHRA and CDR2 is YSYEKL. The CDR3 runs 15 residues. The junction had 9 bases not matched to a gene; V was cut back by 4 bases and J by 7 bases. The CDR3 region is CASSPRTTGDGELFF. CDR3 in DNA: TGCGCCAGCAGCCCCCGAACCACAGGGGACGGGGAGCTGTTTTTT.

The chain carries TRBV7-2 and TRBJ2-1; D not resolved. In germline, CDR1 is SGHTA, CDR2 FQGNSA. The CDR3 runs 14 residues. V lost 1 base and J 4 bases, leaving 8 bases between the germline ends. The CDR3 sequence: CASSLVSQYNEQFF. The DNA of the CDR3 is TGTGCCAGCAGCTTAGTTTCGCAGTACAATGAGCAGTTCTTC.

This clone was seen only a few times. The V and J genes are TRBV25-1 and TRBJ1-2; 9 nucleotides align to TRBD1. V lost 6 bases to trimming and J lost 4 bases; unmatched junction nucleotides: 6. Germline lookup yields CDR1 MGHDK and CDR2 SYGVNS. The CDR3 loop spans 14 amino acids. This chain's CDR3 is CASRGTGNSYGYTF. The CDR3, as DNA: TGTGCCAGCAGGGGGACAGGGAACTCCTATGGCTACACCTTC.